This TCR beta chain was captured in a study of T cell responses to AZD1222 COVID-19 vaccine. Study-wide findings and caveats: Only six individuals given AZD1222 were seropositive at baseline. Nearly half of unique spike-specific TCRs reportedly avoided B.1.351 and B.1.1.7 mutated regions. Vaccine-related CD4 TCRs covered spike, predominating at 160-218 and 743-854.

Data came from immunoSEQ multiplex PCR; TCRdb stores just in-frame clones and leaves some out. This table holds about 100,000 clones, around nine tenths found once. Both about-4-week and about-12-week second-dose recipients were combined. Concerning this clone: Antigen: not known.

CDR3 size: 18 residues. The germline V gene has CDR1 SGHRS and CDR2 YFSETQ. V was pared by 1 base and J by 3 bases, with 20 bases between. The sample consisted of peripheral blood, taken 28 days after the second AZD1222 dose. The sequence derives from an adult who received the AZD1222 COVID-19 vaccine. The chain employs TRBV5-1 and TRBJ2-1, with D perhaps assigned TRBD1 or TRBD2 (7 bases each). CDR3 region: CASSLSPGGPGGYNEQFF. The CDR3 region has the DNA TGCGCCAGCAGCTTGTCCCCAGGGGGGCCGGGGGGCTACAATGAGCAGTTCTTC.